These T cell receptor beta chains were read from a single sample in a study of OX40 agonist ivuxolimab in advanced cancers. The assay was immunoSEQ multiplex PCR, and TCRdb's table has in-frame clones only and misses some. The data show 55,000 to 65,000 clones, 80% to 95% seen once. The material sequenced was CD4+ or CD8+ T cells sorted from blood, taken in a trial of the OX40 agonist ivuxolimab. These receptors were collected from an adult with an advanced solid tumor such as melanoma, head and neck, liver or kidney cancer. The CDR3 runs from the conserved cysteine through the conserved F or W. A D gene is named only where the DNA matches it firmly. Size is omitted from some rows. Given values are once, few, many or a class for expanded clones.

CDR3aa | CDR3nt | j_gene | abundance | d_gene | v_gene
CASSRRITDTQYF | TGTGCCAGCAGTCGCCGGATCACAGATACGCAGTATTTT | TRBJ2-3 | . | . | TRBV2
CASKQDSDTDTQYF | TGTGCCAGCAAACAGGACAGCGACACAGATACGCAGTATTTT | TRBJ2-3 | . | . | TRBV28
CASSSSGNEQFF | TGTGCCAGCAGTTCTAGCGGCAATGAGCAGTTCTTC | TRBJ2-1 | . | TRBD2 | TRBV7-9
CASSYVGQGLNTEAFF | TGTGCCAGCAGTTACGTGGGACAGGGCCTTAACACTGAAGCTTTCTTT | TRBJ1-1 | . | TRBD1 | TRBV6-5
CASSYGGRGTYEQYF | TGTGCCAGCAGTTACGGGGGGCGGGGAACCTACGAGCAGTACTTC | TRBJ2-7 | . | . | TRBV6-5
CAILGGRAEDEQFF | TGTGCCATCCTGGGCGGGAGGGCCGAGGATGAGCAGTTCTTC | TRBJ2-1 | . | TRBD2 | TRBV10-3
CASSTLGELFF | TGTGCCAGTAGTACCCTCGGGGAGCTGTTTTTT | TRBJ2-2 | . | . | TRBV19
CASSFSTDTQYF | TGTGCCAGCAGTTTTAGCACAGATACGCAGTATTTT | TRBJ2-3 | . | . | TRBV27
CASSLVRNTEAFF | TGTGCCAGCAGCTTAGTTAGGAACACTGAAGCTTTCTTT | TRBJ1-1 | . | . | TRBV7-9
CASSPGPRATEAFF | TGTGCCAGCAGCCCGGGACCTAGAGCCACTGAAGCTTTCTTT | TRBJ1-1 | . | . | TRBV6-4
CASSLRPGRAREKLFF | TGTGCCAGCAGTTTACGACCCGGCAGGGCGAGGGAAAAACTGTTTTTT | TRBJ1-4 | . | . | TRBV28
CASSVVGTGELFF | TGTGCCAGCAGTGTAGTTGGGACCGGGGAGCTGTTTTTT | TRBJ2-2 | . | . | TRBV9
CASSAVEQFF | TGTGCCAGCAGTGCGGTTGAGCAGTTCTTC | TRBJ2-1 | . | . | TRBV25-1
CASSIWSANIQYF | TGTGCCAGTAGTATATGGAGCGCAAACATTCAGTACTTC | TRBJ2-4 | . | . | TRBV19
CAWSVLGRSSGANVLTF | TGTGCCTGGAGTGTACTTGGTCGGAGCTCTGGGGCCAACGTCCTGACTTTC | TRBJ2-6 | . | . | TRBV30
CASNPPGPTDTQYF | TGTGCCAGCAACCCCCCCGGACCCACAGATACGCAGTATTTT | TRBJ2-3 | . | . | TRBV6-5
CASSYSGTSLIF | TGTGCCAGCAGTTACTCTGGGACTAGCCTCATCTTC | TRBJ2-1 | . | TRBD2 | TRBV6-5
CASSVDRNEQFF | TGTGCCAGCAGCGTAGATAGAAATGAGCAGTTCTTC | TRBJ2-1 | . | . | TRBV9
CATSGRDMMGYTF | TGTGCCACCAGCGGTCGGGACATGATGGGCTACACCTTC | TRBJ1-2 | once | . | TRBV15
CASATGTNQPQHF | TGTGCCAGCGCGACAGGGACCAATCAGCCCCAGCATTTT | TRBJ1-5 | . | TRBD1 | TRBV6-5
CATSKLAGNEQFF | TGTGCCACCAGCAAGTTAGCGGGCAATGAGCAGTTCTTC | TRBJ2-1 | . | TRBD2 | TRBV15
CASSRSSSEQFF | TGTGCCAGCAGCCGTTCTAGTTCTGAGCAGTTCTTC | TRBJ2-1 | . | . | TRBV9
CASSTVMGNEKLFF | TGTGCCAGCAGCACGGTTATGGGTAATGAAAAACTGTTTTTT | TRBJ1-4 | . | . | TRBV6-1
CASSALGGRYNEQFF | TGTGCCAGCAGTGCCCTGGGGGGGCGTTACAATGAGCAGTTCTTC | TRBJ2-1 | . | . | TRBV28
CAWYSYNEQFF | TGTGCCTGGTATTCCTACAATGAGCAGTTCTTC | TRBJ2-1 | few | . | TRBV30
CASSYGGRTEAFF | TGTGCCAGCAGTTATGGGGGGCGAACTGAAGCTTTCTTT | TRBJ1-1 | . | . | TRBV6-6
CASSPPEGEKAEAFF | TGCGCCAGCAGCCCCCCAGAGGGGGAAAAGGCTGAAGCTTTCTTT | TRBJ1-1 | . | . | TRBV4-1
CASSLLRGRRGTDTQYF | TGTGCCAGCAGCCTACTTAGAGGGCGGCGGGGCACAGATACGCAGTATTTT | TRBJ2-3 | . | . | TRBV13
CASSETGTEGYEQYF | TGTGCCAGCAGCGAGACCGGGACGGAGGGATACGAGCAGTACTTC | TRBJ2-7 | . | . | TRBV5-4
CASSYTPKGNTEAFF | TGTGCCAGCAGTTACACCCCAAAGGGGAACACTGAAGCTTTCTTT | TRBJ1-1 | . | . | TRBV6-5
CASSDRLRYEQYF | TGTGCCAGCAGTGACAGGTTACGATACGAGCAGTACTTC | TRBJ2-7 | once | . | TRBV28
CASSRGQGIQPQHF | TGTGCCAGCAGTAGAGGACAGGGTATCCAGCCCCAGCATTTT | TRBJ1-5 | . | TRBD1 | TRBV28
CAWSAITSSEQYF | TGTGCCTGGAGTGCCATAACTAGTAGCGAGCAGTACTTC | TRBJ2-7 | once | . | TRBV30
CASSLGDRVPDIQYF | TGTGCCAGCAGCTTAGGGGACAGGGTCCCCGACATTCAGTACTTC | TRBJ2-4 | . | TRBD1 | TRBV7-3
CASSIGRDPNQPQHF | TGTGCCAGCAGCATCGGGAGGGACCCTAATCAGCCCCAGCATTTT | TRBJ1-5 | . | . | TRBV9
CSAGQPQHF | TGCAGTGCTGGCCAGCCCCAGCATTTT | TRBJ1-5 | . | . | TRBV20-1
CASSLGRIPSGNTIYF | TGTGCCAGCAGTTTAGGACGGATCCCCTCTGGAAACACCATATATTTT | TRBJ1-3 | . | . | TRBV6-5
CASSPIGWETQYF | TGTGCCAGCTCACCGATCGGCTGGGAGACCCAGTACTTC | TRBJ2-5 | once | . | TRBV18
CASSDSTGGDYNEQFF | TGTGCCAGCAGTGACTCGACGGGAGGGGACTACAATGAGCAGTTCTTC | TRBJ2-1 | . | TRBD2 | TRBV6-4
CAWSPGGSKLFF | TGTGCCTGGAGCCCCGGAGGTTCAAAACTGTTTTTT | TRBJ1-4 | . | . | TRBV30
CASSYTENTGELFF | TGTGCCAGCAGTTACACGGAGAACACCGGGGAGCTGTTTTTT | TRBJ2-2 | . | . | TRBV6-6
CAMGLAGGPDTQYF | TGTGCCATGGGACTAGCGGGGGGTCCAGATACGCAGTATTTT | TRBJ2-3 | . | TRBD2 | TRBV10-3
CASRGLEGASTDTQYF | TGTGCCAGCAGGGGTCTGGAGGGGGCCTCTACAGATACGCAGTATTTT | TRBJ2-3 | . | . | TRBV2
CASSLQGGEQYF | TGTGCCAGCAGCCTACAGGGAGGCGAGCAGTACTTC | TRBJ2-7 | . | . | TRBV7-2
CASSLLGQGKGQPQHF | TGTGCCAGCAGTTTATTGGGACAGGGTAAGGGTCAGCCCCAGCATTTT | TRBJ1-5 | . | TRBD1 | TRBV27
CASSLVAGVGYEQFF | TGTGCCAGCAGCTTAGTAGCGGGAGTCGGGTATGAGCAGTTCTTC | TRBJ2-1 | . | TRBD2 | TRBV7-8
CASTDHRGRQYF | TGTGCCAGCACCGACCACAGGGGGCGGCAGTATTTT | TRBJ2-3 | . | TRBD1 | TRBV27
CSASGSQGYTF | TGCAGTGCTAGTGGCAGTCAAGGCTACACCTTC | TRBJ1-2 | few | . | TRBV20-1
CARSCLGTGGTGELFF | TGTGCCAGAAGCTGTTTAGGGACAGGGGGAACCGGGGAGCTGTTTTTT | TRBJ2-2 | . | TRBD1 | TRBV5-3
CASGLLAGGHNEQFF | TGTGCCAGCGGCTTACTAGCGGGGGGTCACAATGAGCAGTTCTTC | TRBJ2-1 | . | TRBD2 | TRBV6-4
CASSELGFSNQPQHF | TGTGCCAGCAGTGAATTAGGGTTCAGTAACCAGCCCCAGCATTTT | TRBJ1-5 | . | . | TRBV2
CASSFAGGYNEQFF | TGTGCCAGCAGTTTTGCGGGAGGGTACAATGAGCAGTTCTTC | TRBJ2-1 | . | TRBD2 | TRBV28
CASSLGILNSDSTDTQYF | TGTGCCAGCAGCTTAGGAATTCTGAATTCCGATAGCACAGATACGCAGTATTTT | TRBJ2-3 | . | . | TRBV7-8
CASREGQGAWTEAFF | TGTGCCAGCAGAGAGGGACAGGGGGCGTGGACTGAAGCTTTCTTT | TRBJ1-1 | once | TRBD1 | TRBV2
CAWSLGSNTDTQYF | TGTGCCTGGAGCCTGGGGAGTAACACAGATACGCAGTATTTT | TRBJ2-3 | . | . | TRBV30
CASSHYRKHPGDIQYF | TGTGCCAGCAGCCACTACAGAAAACACCCGGGGGACATTCAGTACTTC | TRBJ2-4 | . | . | TRBV11-3
CASSQGYGSPLHF | TGTGCCAGCAGCCAAGGATATGGTTCACCCCTCCACTTT | TRBJ1-6 | few | . | TRBV4-2
CASSRDREGNQPQHF | TGTGCCAGCAGCCGGGACAGGGAAGGCAATCAGCCCCAGCATTTT | TRBJ1-5 | . | . | TRBV12-1
CASSLAGEGQETQYF | TGTGCCAGCAGTTTAGCGGGAGAGGGCCAAGAGACCCAGTACTTC | TRBJ2-5 | . | TRBD2 | TRBV6-6
CASSYNPQGIYNSPLHF | TGTGCCAGCAGCTACAATCCTCAGGGGATTTATAATTCACCCCTCCACTTT | TRBJ1-6 | . | . | TRBV5-5